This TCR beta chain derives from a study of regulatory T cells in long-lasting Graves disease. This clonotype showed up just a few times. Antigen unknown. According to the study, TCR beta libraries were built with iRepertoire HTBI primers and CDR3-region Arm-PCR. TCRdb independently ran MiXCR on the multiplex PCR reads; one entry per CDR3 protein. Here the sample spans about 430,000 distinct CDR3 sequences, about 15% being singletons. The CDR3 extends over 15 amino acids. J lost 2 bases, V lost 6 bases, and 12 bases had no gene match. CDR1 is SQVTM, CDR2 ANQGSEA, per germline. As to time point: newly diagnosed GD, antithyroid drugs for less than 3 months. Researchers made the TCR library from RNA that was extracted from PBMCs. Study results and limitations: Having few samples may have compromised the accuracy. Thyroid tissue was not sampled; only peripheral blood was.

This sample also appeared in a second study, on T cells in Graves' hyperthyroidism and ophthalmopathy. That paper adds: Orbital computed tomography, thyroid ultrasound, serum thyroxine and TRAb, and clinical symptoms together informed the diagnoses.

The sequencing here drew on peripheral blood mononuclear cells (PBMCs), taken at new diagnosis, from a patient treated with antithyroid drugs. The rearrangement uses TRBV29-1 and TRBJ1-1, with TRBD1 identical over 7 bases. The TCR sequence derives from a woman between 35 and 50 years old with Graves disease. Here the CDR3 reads CSVPPGGDDNTEAFF. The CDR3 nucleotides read TGCAGCGTCCCCCCAGGGGGGGACGACAACACTGAAGCTTTCTTT.